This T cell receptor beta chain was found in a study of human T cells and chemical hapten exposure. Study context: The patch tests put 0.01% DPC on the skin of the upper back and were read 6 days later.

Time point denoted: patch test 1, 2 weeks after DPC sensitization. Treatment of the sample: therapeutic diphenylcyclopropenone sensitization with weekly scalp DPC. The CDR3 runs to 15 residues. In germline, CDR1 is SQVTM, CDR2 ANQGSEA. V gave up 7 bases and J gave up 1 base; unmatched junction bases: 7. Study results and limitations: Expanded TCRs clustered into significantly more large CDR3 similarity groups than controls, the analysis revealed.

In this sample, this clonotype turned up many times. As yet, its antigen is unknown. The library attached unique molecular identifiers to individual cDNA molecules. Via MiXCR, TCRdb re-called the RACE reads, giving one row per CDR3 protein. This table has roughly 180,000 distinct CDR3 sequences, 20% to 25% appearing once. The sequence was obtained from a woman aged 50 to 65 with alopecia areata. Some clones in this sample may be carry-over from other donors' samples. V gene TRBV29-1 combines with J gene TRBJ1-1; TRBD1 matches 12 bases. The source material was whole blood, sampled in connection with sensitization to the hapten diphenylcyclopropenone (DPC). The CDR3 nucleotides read TGCAGCGCTACGGGACAGGGGGCTGGGAACACTGAAGCTTTCTTT. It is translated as CSATGQGAGNTEAFF.